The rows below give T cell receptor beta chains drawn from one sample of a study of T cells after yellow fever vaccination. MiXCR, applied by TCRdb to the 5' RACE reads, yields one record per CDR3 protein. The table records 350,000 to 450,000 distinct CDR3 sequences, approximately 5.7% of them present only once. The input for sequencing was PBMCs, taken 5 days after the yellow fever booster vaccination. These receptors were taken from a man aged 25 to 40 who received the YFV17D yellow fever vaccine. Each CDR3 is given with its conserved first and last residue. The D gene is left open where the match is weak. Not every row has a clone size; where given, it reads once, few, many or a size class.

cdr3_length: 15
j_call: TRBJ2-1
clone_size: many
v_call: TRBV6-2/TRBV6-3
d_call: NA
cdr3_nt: TGTGCCAGCAGTTACTCGGCGGAAGCTGGGAATGAGCAGTTCTTC
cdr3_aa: CASSYSAEAGNEQFF

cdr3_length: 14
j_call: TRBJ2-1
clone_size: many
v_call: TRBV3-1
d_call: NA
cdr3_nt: TGTGCCAGCAGCCAAGATCTGGTGGGAGGTGAGCAGTTCTTC
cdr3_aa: CASSQDLVGGEQFF

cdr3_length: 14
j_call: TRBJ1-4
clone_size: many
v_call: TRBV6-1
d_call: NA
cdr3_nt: TGTGCCAGCAGCCCCGACATAGCTCGTGAAAAACTGTTTTTT
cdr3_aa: CASSPDIAREKLFF

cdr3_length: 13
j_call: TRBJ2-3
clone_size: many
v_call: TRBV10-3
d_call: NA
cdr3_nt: TGTGCCATCAGTGACGGCTTCGGAGATACGCAGTATTTT
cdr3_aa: CAISDGFGDTQYF

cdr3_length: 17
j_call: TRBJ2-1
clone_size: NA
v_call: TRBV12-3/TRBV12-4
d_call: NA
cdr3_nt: TGTGCCAGCAGTACCACCGGTCGATACCTCTCCTACAATGAGCAGTTCTTC
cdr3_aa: CASSTTGRYLSYNEQFF

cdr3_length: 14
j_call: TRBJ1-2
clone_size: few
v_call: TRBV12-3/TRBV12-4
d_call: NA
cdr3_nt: TGTGCCAGCAGTTTCGGTCCTGGGGCAGGGGGCTACACCTTC
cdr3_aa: CASSFGPGAGGYTF

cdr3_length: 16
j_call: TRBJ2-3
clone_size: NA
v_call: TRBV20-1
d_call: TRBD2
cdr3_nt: TGCTGTGCTAGAGACCCAACTAGCGGGGAGACAGATACGCAGTATTTT
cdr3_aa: CCARDPTSGETDTQYF

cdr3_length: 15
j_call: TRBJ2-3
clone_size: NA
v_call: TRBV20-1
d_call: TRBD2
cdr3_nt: TGCAGTGCTAGGACTAGCGGGAGTCGCACAGATACGCAGTATTTT
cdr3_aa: CSARTSGSRTDTQYF

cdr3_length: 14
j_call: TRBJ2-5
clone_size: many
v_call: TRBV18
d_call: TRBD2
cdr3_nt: TGTGCCAGCTCACGGACTAGCGGGAGTTCGACCCAGTACTTC
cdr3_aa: CASSRTSGSSTQYF

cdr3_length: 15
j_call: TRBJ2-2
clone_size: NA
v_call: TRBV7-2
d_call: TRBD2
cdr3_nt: TGTGCCAGCAGGATACTAGCGGGAGATGCCGGGGAGCTGTTTTTT
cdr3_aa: CASRILAGDAGELFF

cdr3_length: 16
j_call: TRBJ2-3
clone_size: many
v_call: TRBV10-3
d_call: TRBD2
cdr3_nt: TGTGCCATCAGTGACCCCGGGAGGTCCACCACAGATACGCAGTATTTT
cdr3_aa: CAISDPGRSTTDTQYF

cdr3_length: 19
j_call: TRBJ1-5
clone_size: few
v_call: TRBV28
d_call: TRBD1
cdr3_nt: TGTGCCAGCAGTCCGACGTACCGGGACAGGGTCCTACGGAATCAGCCCCAGCATTTT
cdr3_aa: CASSPTYRDRVLRNQPQHF

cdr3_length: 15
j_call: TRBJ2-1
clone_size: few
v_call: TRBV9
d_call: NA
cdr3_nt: TGTGCCAGCAGCGTCCAGAGAACAGGGCTCGATGAGCAGTTCTTC
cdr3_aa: CASSVQRTGLDEQFF

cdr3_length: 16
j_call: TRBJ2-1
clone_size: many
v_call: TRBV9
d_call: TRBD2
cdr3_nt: TGTGCCAGCAGCGAGGTAGCGGGAGTAACCTACAATGAGCAGTTCTTC
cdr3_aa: CASSEVAGVTYNEQFF

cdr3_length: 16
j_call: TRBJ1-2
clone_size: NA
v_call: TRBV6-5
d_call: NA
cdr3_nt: TGTGCCAGCAGTTACTCGCGGGCGCAGTCTGGCTATGGCTACACCTTC
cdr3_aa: CASSYSRAQSGYGYTF

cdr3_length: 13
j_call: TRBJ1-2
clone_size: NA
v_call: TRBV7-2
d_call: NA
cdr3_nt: TGTGCCAGCAGCTCCCCGGACAGCTATGGCTACACCTTC
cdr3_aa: CASSSPDSYGYTF

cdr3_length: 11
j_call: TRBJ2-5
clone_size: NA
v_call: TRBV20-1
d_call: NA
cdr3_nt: TGCAGTGCTATCTGGAGGGAGACCCAGTACTTC
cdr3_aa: CSAIWRETQYF

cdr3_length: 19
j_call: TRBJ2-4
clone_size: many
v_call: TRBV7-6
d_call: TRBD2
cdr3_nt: TGTGCCAGCAGCCCCCGGACGCTAGCGGGGAGCTCAGCCAAAAACATTCAGTACTTC
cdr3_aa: CASSPRTLAGSSAKNIQYF

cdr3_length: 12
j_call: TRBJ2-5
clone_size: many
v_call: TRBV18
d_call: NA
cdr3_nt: TGTGCCAGCTCACCGGGGAGAGAGACCCAGTACTTC
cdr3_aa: CASSPGRETQYF

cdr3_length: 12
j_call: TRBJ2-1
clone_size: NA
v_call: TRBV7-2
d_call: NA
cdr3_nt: TGTGCCAGCAGCCCCCGGGACTATGAGCAGTTCTTC
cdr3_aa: CASSPRDYEQFF

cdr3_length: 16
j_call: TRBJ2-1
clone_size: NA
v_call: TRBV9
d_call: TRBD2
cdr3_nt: TGTGCCAGCAGCGTACAGCCTAGCGGACAATACAATGAGCAGTTCTTC
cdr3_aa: CASSVQPSGQYNEQFF

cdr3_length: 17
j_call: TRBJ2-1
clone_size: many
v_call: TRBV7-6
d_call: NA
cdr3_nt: TGTGCCAGCAGCTTAGCGTATCAGATAGGGGGGTACAATGAGCAGTTCTTC
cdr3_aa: CASSLAYQIGGYNEQFF

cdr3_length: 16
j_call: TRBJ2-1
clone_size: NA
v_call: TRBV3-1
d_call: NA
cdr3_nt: TGTGTCAGCAGCCTCCGTGACTTCGGTAGGAGCGGTGAGCAGTTCTTC
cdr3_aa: CVSSLRDFGRSGEQFF

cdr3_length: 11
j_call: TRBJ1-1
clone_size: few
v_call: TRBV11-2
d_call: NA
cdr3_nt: TGTGCCAGCAGCTTAATCAGGGAAGCTTTCTTT
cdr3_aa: CASSLIREAFF